The entry below describes one TCR beta chain. The CDR3 totals 14 residues. Trimming removed 0 bases from V and 3 bases from J, with 9 bases in between. Germline V gene data show CDR1 as SGDLS and CDR2 as YYNGEE. These data belong to a study of CD8 T cells in Susac syndrome. Patients with stable or active relapsing-remitting disease, all of them treatment-naive, made up the multiple sclerosis controls. The RNA, about 0.45 to 1 ug, was put through reverse transcription using random hexamers. TCRdb reprocessed the immunoSEQ multiplex PCR reads with MiXCR, giving one entry per CDR3 protein. Of under 200,000 distinct CDR3 sequences listed, roughly 95% are singletons.

This chain joins TRBV9 and TRBJ1-1; D not certain. Specimen: CD8+ T cells from PBMCs. This clonotype originated in a human donor with multiple sclerosis. This CDR3 reads CASSVGGSHTEAFF. The CDR3 coding sequence is TGTGCCAGCAGCGTAGGAGGAAGCCACACTGAAGCTTTCTTT.